The 13 T cell receptor beta chains given below trace back to one sample, sequenced in a study of radiotherapy plus CTLA-4 blockade in lung cancer. TCRdb's copy holds only in-frame clones and misses some; the assay was immunoSEQ multiplex PCR. The sample has tens of thousands of clones, roughly 79% seen once; the top ten hold approximately 3.8%. Here the sequenced sample was peripheral blood, taken from a patient treated with radiotherapy plus ipilimumab. The receptors come from a human donor with non-small cell lung cancer who had a partial response to radiotherapy plus ipilimumab. Some clones in this sample may be carry-over from other donors' samples.

The chain employs TRBV28 and TRBJ2-5, with TRBD2 matching over 8 bases. V lost 6 bases to trimming and J lost 1 base; unmatched junction nucleotides: 10. CDR3 length: 16 residues. In germline, CDR1 is MDHEN, CDR2 SYDVKM. This CDR3 reads CASSISGGWSQETQYF. The DNA for the CDR3 is TGTGCCAGCAGCATAAGCGGGGGTTGGTCCCAAGAGACCCAGTACTTC. Full variable domain (remainder filled in from reference TRBV28 and TRBJ2-5): DVKVTQSSRYLVKRTGEKVFLECVQDMDHENMFWYRQDPGLGLRLIYFSYDVKMKEKGDIPEGYSVSREKKERFSLILESASTNQTSMYLCASSISGGWSQETQYFGPGTRLLVL.

The chain carries TRBV19 and TRBJ2-7; 9 bases are a match to TRBD1. V shed 5 bases and J 1 base; nucleotides not matched to a gene: 6. This CDR3 comprises 15 residues. Germline CDR1 LNHDA, CDR2 SQIVND (reference sequence). In DNA form, the CDR3 reads TGTGCCAGTAGTTTCAGGACAGGGGCATCCTACGAGCAGTACTTC. This encodes CASSFRTGASYEQYF. Looking up the rest from reference TRBV19 and TRBJ2-7 gives the full variable domain: DGGITQSPKYLFRKEGQNVTLSCEQNLNHDAMYWYRQDPGQGLRLIYYSQIVNDFQKGDIAEGYSVSREKKESFPLTVTSAQKNPTAFYLCASSFRTGASYEQYFGPGTRLTVT.

For the CDR3, the DNA is TGTGCCAGCTCACTGACAGGGGGATCGTCCAAAAACATTCAGTACTTC. The encoded protein is CASSLTGGSSKNIQYF. The V and J genes are TRBV18 and TRBJ2-4, with 9 bases aligning to TRBD1. Trimming cost V 4 bases and J 2 bases; bases outside gene matches: 6. Germline CDR1 KGHSH, CDR2 LQKENI. The CDR3 consists of 16 residues.

This chain connects TRBV5-6 to TRBJ2-7; 7 nucleotides match TRBD1. Germline CDR1 is SGHDT and CDR2 is YYEEEE. The CDR3 loop spans 14 amino acids. Trimming removed 0 bases from V and 3 bases from J; junction bases left unmatched: 3. The CDR3 DNA sequence: TGTGCCAGCAGCTTGGGACAGGGCCTCTACGAGCAGTACTTC. Its protein product is CASSLGQGLYEQYF.

The gene calls are TRBV28 and TRBJ2-5, with TRBD2 matching 7 bases. The CDR3 is 14 residues long. Germline V CDR1 and CDR2: MDHEN, SYDVKM. The J segment lost 3 bases and the V segment lost 8 bases, leaving 9 bases of the junction unmatched. This CDR3 reads CASATGGGKETQYF. The CDR3 DNA follows: TGTGCCAGCGCTACTGGGGGGGGGAAAGAGACCCAGTACTTC. Combining the CDR3 with reference TRBV28 and TRBJ2-5 gives the whole variable domain DVKVTQSSRYLVKRTGEKVFLECVQDMDHENMFWYRQDPGLGLRLIYFSYDVKMKEKGDIPEGYSVSREKKERFSLILESASTNQTSMYLCASATGGGKETQYFGPGTRLLVL.

A few counts support this clone. The chain combines TRBV2 with TRBJ2-2; TRBD1 is a possible D gene (5 bases). With 3 bases removed from V and 2 bases from J, the gap between germline ends came to 10 bases. The CDR3 consists of 15 residues. Germline loops: CDR1 SNHLY, CDR2 FYNNEI. The CDR3: CASSDRGLNTGELFF. The CDR3 DNA reads as TGTGCCAGCAGTGATAGGGGCTTAAACACCGGGGAGCTGTTTTTT.

This chain uses TRBV9 with TRBJ2-3, with D uncertain. The germline V gene has CDR1 SGDLS and CDR2 YYNGEE. CDR3 length equals 14 residues. V was pared by 0 bases and J by 5 bases, with 10 bases between. The chain's CDR3 is CASSVDYFGDTQYF. CDR3 DNA: TGTGCCAGCAGCGTAGACTATTTTGGAGATACGCAGTATTTT.

This clone was detected only once. The V gene is TRBV11-2, the J gene TRBJ1-4; TRBD1 agrees at 10 bases. The germline CDR1 and CDR2 sequences are SGHAT and FQNNGV. CDR3 size: 15 residues. The ends lost 6 bases at V and 5 bases at J; junction bases unmatched: 6. Written as DNA, the CDR3 is TGTGCCAGCAGTGAGCAGGGACAGGGGAATGAAAAACTGTTTTTT. Encoded protein: CASSEQGQGNEKLFF.

In this sample, this clone turned up a few times. The rearrangement uses TRBV5-1 and TRBJ1-1; the match to TRBD1 covers 9 bases. Looked up from germline, CDR1 is SGHRS and CDR2 is YFSETQ. V trimming: 5 bases; J trimming: 4 bases; junction bases outside the gene matches: 6. The CDR3 consists of 14 residues. CDR3 nucleotide sequence: TGCGCCAGCAGATCCCTGACAGGGGGCACTGAAGCTTTCTTT. Protein product: CASRSLTGGTEAFF. The variable domain in full, completed from reference TRBV5-1 and TRBJ1-1, reads KAGVTQTPRYLIKTRGQQVTLSCSPISGHRSVSWYQQTPGQGLQFLFEYFSETQRNKGNFPGRFSGRQFSNSRSEMNVSTLELGDSALYLCASRSLTGGTEAFFGQGTRLTVV.

The chain carries TRBV5-1 and TRBJ2-7; 16 nucleotides agree with TRBD2. This CDR3 comprises 16 residues. The trim removed 4 bases at V and 5 bases at J, leaving 6 bases unmatched. Germline V gives CDR1 SGHRS, CDR2 YFSETQ. The CDR3 spells CASSEGLAGGLHEQYF. The CDR3 DNA follows: TGCGCCAGCAGCGAGGGACTAGCGGGAGGGCTCCACGAGCAGTACTTC.

The chain carries TRBV6-1 and TRBJ2-7, with a possible D match to TRBD1 (6 bases). Germline values: CDR1 MNHNS, CDR2 SASEGT. This CDR3 is built from 14 residues. The V end was cut by 7 bases, the J end by 4 bases, with 17 bases between. The CDR3 nucleotides read TGTGCCAGCACCCCCGACACAGGGACATACGAGCAGTACTTC. It specifies CASTPDTGTYEQYF.

This chain joins TRBV7-6 and TRBJ2-5; TRBD2 agrees at 10 bases. CDR3 size: 19 residues. Trimming removed 3 bases from V and 1 base from J; junction bases left unmatched: 14. The germline V gene has CDR1 SGHVS and CDR2 FNYEAQ. The CDR3 DNA reads as TGTGCCAGCAGCTTCCACCTAAGTCTTAGCGGGGGGCGCCAAGAGACCCAGTACTTC. Amino acids: CASSFHLSLSGGRQETQYF.

This clone was counted a few times. The rearrangement links TRBV4-1 to TRBJ2-7; TRBD2 agrees at 8 bases. Germline assignment: CDR1 MGHRA and CDR2 YSYEKL. V lost 0 bases and J lost 4; bases outside the gene matches: 14. The CDR3 runs to 18 residues. CDR3 amino acids: CASSQEPGGGALIYEQYF. The CDR3 nucleotides are TGCGCCAGCAGCCAAGAGCCGGGAGGGGGGGCTCTAATTTACGAGCAGTACTTC.